This T cell receptor beta chain emerged from a study of graft-versus-host responses after intestinal transplantation. As regards this clone: Its antigen is not known.

Trimming took off 8 bases at V and 3 bases at J, with 17 bases between the two ends. There are 14 residues in the CDR3. Per the germline V gene, CDR1 is MNHNY and CDR2 is SVGAGI (reference sequence). Sequencing used immunoSEQ multiplex PCR; TCRdb keeps in-frame clones, though not all of them. The table lists fewer than 90,000 clones, approximately 94% of them singletons. The source of this sequence is a human donor who was the organ donor for an intestinal transplant. V and J are TRBV6-6 and TRBJ2-7; D possibly corresponds to TRBD1 (7 bases). This specimen was unstimulated CD4+ T cells sorted from spleen or lymph node cells, taken before transplant. This CDR3 reads CASWRGQGSYEQYF. As DNA, the CDR3 is TGTGCCAGCTGGAGGGGGCAGGGGAGCTACGAGCAGTACTTC.